Shown below are 5 T cell receptor beta chains from a single sample sequenced in a study of T cell responses to AZD1222 COVID-19 vaccine. TCRdb's table, derived via immunoSEQ multiplex PCR, lists solely in-frame clones and lacks some. The sample shows about 49,000 clones, about 80% of them seen only once. Source: peripheral blood, taken on day 0 of AZD1222 vaccination. All receptors derive from an adult in good health.

The chain couples TRBV15 to TRBJ2-2; 9 nucleotides line up with TRBD1. Germline CDR1 LNHNV, CDR2 YYDKDF (reference sequence). This CDR3 has 16 amino acids. J gave up 7 bases and V 0 bases, and 6 bases lay outside the gene matches. The DNA of the CDR3 is TGTGCCACCAGCAGAGACCTGGACAGGGGCGACGGGGAGCTGTTTTTT. Translation gives CATSRDLDRGDGELFF.

The rearrangement joins TRBV19 to TRBJ1-4, with D hard to call. Germline CDR1 and CDR2: LNHDA and SQIVND (reference sequence). The ends were cut back, 2 bases at V and 5 bases at J, with 6 bases in the middle. CDR3 length: 13 residues. The DNA for the CDR3 is TGTGCCAGTAGTATACAGACGAATGAAAAACTGTTTTTT. Translating it yields CASSIQTNEKLFF.

The rearrangement joins TRBV7-2 to TRBJ1-2, with D unclear. V lost 4 bases, J lost 12 bases, and 15 bases lay in between. The germline gives CDR1 SGHTA, CDR2 FQGNSA. CDR3 size: 12 residues. The CDR3 nucleotides are TGTGCCAGCAGCTCCAGTCGGACGGCCCACACCTTC. Protein product: CASSSSRTAHTF. Together with reference TRBV7-2 and TRBJ1-2, the CDR3 gives the full variable domain: GAGVSQSPSNKVTEKGKDVELRCDPISGHTALYWYRQSLGQGLEFLIYFQGNSAPDKSGLPSDRFSAERTGGSVSTLTIQRTQQEDSAVYLCASSSSRTAHTFGSGTRLTVV.

Regarding this clone: One end of the junction is discordant with germline, which a read error may explain. The chain combines TRBV6-5 with TRBJ2-5, with D possibly TRBD2 on 5 matching bases. Germline values: CDR1 MNHEY, CDR2 SVGAGI. The length of the CDR3 is 14 residues. CDR3 residues: CASSYSSGVEAQYF. The CDR3 nucleotides are TGTGCCAGCAGTTACTCATCCGGGGTAGAGGCCCAGTACTTC.

The V gene is TRBV5-1, the J gene TRBJ2-3; D assignment may be TRBD1 or TRBD2 (5 bases each). Trimming left V 4 bases short and J 3 bases short, with 18 bases between. CDR1 and CDR2 (germline): SGHRS, YFSETQ. The CDR3 is 16 amino acids. The DNA of the CDR3 is TGCGCCAGCAGCGTAGGGACGGCCTATGGGACAGATACGCAGTATTTT. It encodes CASSVGTAYGTDTQYF.